This T cell receptor beta chain was documented in a study of shared clonotypes between healthy human individuals. It was CD45RO-negative cells, positively selected for CCR7, that made up naive CD8 cells, with terminally differentiated effector memory CD45RA+ cells excluded. The CDR3 consists of 14 residues. CDR1 and CDR2 (germline): KGHSH, LQKENI. Trimming took 5 bases from V and 5 from J, leaving 12 bases between them. The data were produced by immunoSEQ multiplex PCR, yet TCRdb's version contains in-frame clones alone and is incomplete. This sample has more than 2 million clones, with approximately 94% found just once.

The J gene is TRBJ2-2, the V gene TRBV18; tentative D call: TRBD2 (5 bases). This receptor was taken from a man younger than 35 in good health. Sequences were obtained from naive CD8+ T cells sorted from blood. CDR3 sequence (DNA): TGTGCCAGCTCATTGGACGGAGGTACCGGGGAGCTGTTTTTT. It yields the protein CASSLDGGTGELFF.